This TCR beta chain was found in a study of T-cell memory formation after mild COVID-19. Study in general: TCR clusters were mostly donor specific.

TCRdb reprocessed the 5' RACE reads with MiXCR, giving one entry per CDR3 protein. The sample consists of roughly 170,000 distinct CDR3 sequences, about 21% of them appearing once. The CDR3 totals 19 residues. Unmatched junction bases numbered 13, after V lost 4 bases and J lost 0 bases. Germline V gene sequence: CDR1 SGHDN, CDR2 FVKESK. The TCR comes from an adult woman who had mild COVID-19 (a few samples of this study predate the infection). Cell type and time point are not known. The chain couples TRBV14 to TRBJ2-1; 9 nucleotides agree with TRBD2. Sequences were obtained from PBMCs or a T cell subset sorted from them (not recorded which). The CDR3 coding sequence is TGTGCCAGCAGCCTTGATTGGCGGGAGGGGCTCAGCTCCTACAATGAGCAGTTCTTC. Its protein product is CASSLDWREGLSSYNEQFF.